This T cell receptor (beta chain) stems from a study of CD4 T cells in relation to SARS-CoV-2 and coronaviruses. About the study: The HLA restriction of the shared crossreactive spike epitopes was mapped. General study results and limits: Monoreactive clones expanded significantly more to SARS-CoV-2 than crossreactive clones did.

With respect to this clone: Its antigen is undetermined.

Some clones are missing from TCRdb's copy, which holds only in-frame ones; the method was immunoSEQ multiplex PCR. The table records almost 20,000 clones, approximately 80% of them present only once. The unexposed donors gave CD4+ T cells in about 2011-2019, prior to COVID-19. CD4+ T cells were isolated from the cells after around 10 days of culture. The germline V gene encodes CDR1 SGHTA and CDR2 FQGTGA. Between the trimmed V and J ends, which lost 5 bases and 6 bases, there was a span of 18 bases. This CDR3 is built from 15 residues. The V gene is TRBV7-3, the J gene TRBJ2-3; perhaps TRBD1 as D (6 bases). The clonotype originates from a human donor in good health. Input material: CD4+ T cells from PBMCs, cultured in vitro. This CDR3 is CASSLSGQRGDTQYF. The CDR3 nucleotides are TGTGCCAGCAGCCTATCGGGACAAAGAGGGGATACGCAGTATTTT.